This entry lists 30 T cell receptor beta chains sequenced from one sample in a study of identifying expanded T cells in peripheral blood (dated 2019 in TCRdb). Libraries came from the immunoSEQ multiplex PCR assay. The clones in this table, taken by TCRdb from immuneACCESS, are in-frame only. Not every clone is retained; where verified, under half of the shortfall comes from an unresolved V gene, and the cause of the rest is unknown. This sample lists approximately 85,000 clones; roughly four fifths were detected once. The ten top clones hold approximately 18% of the sample. The sequencing sample was made of blood. These receptors all come from a person aged 18 to 70 in good health.

The rearrangement uses TRBV7-9 and TRBJ2-3; 7 bases match TRBD2. V was clipped by 3 bases and J by 4 bases; unmatched bases: 13. The CDR3 totals 17 residues. Germline V CDR1 and CDR2: SEHNR, FQNEAQ (reference sequence). CDR3 nucleotide sequence: TGTGCCAGCAGCTTCCCCAAAGCGGGATCAGGAGCAGATACGCAGTATTTT. Residues: CASSFPKAGSGADTQYF.

The J gene is TRBJ2-1, the V gene TRBV5-4; 10 nucleotides agree with TRBD2. This CDR3 has 15 residues. V was clipped by 3 bases and J by 8 bases; unmatched bases: 8. Germline loops: CDR1 SGHNT, CDR2 YYREEE (reference sequence). CDR3 nucleotides: TGTGCCAGCAGCTCCGGGCTAGCGGGAGATGATGAGCAGTTCTTC. It specifies CASSSGLAGDDEQFF.

This clone was counted a few times. Other DNA sequences from this sample encode an identical CDR3 as well. The V gene is TRBV19, the J gene TRBJ2-2; possibly TRBD2 for D (5 bases). The CDR3 covers 14 residues. V was cut by 6 bases and J by 1 base, with 9 bases left in between. Germline V CDR1 and CDR2: LNHDA, SQIVND (reference sequence). CDR3 protein: CASRSGRNTGELFF. CDR3 bases: TGTGCCAGTAGGAGTGGGAGGAACACCGGGGAGCTGTTTTTT.

CDR3 nucleotide sequence: TGTGCCAGCAGTTTCCTCTCCGGGACTAGTTACAATGAGCAGTTCTTC. Its protein is CASSFLSGTSYNEQFF. The rearrangement joins TRBV28 to TRBJ2-1; 8 bases line up with TRBD2. CDR1 and CDR2 from the germline V gene are MDHEN and SYDVKM. The CDR3 runs 16 residues. V trimming: 3 bases; J trimming: 4 bases; junction bases outside the gene matches: 8.

The chain is built from TRBV5-1 and TRBJ2-1, with 8 nucleotides matching TRBD2. Germline CDR1 and CDR2: SGHRS and YFSETQ. V lost 4 bases and J lost 8; bases outside the gene matches: 8. The CDR3 sequence is 14 residues long. The CDR3 region is CASSPGLVSDEQFF. Written as DNA, the CDR3 is TGCGCCAGCAGCCCGGGACTAGTCTCGGATGAGCAGTTCTTC.

The chain recombines TRBV13 with TRBJ1-4, with a possible D match to TRBD1 (5 bases). Germline lookup yields CDR1 PRHDT and CDR2 FYEKMQ (reference sequence). The CDR3 totals 14 residues. V lost 5 bases, J lost 6 bases, and 13 bases lay in between. This CDR3 is CASSQGLRYEKLFF. Here the CDR3 DNA reads TGTGCCAGCAGCCAGGGACTTAGATATGAAAAACTGTTTTTT.

J is TRBJ2-7 and V is TRBV11-3, with 7 bases fitting TRBD1. V gave up 5 bases and J gave up 0 bases; unmatched junction bases: 4. CDR3 size: 14 residues. Per the germline V gene, CDR1 is SGHNT and CDR2 is YENEEA. Written as DNA, the CDR3 is TGTGCCAGCAGCCCGAGACAGGGCTCCTACGAGCAGTACTTC. It encodes CASSPRQGSYEQYF. The whole variable domain, remainder taken from reference TRBV11-3 and TRBJ2-7, is EAGVVQSPRYKIIEKKQPVAFWCNPISGHNTLYWYLQNLGQGPELLIRYENEEAVDDSQLPKDRFSAERLKGVDSTLKIQPAELGDSAVYLCASSPRQGSYEQYFGPGTRLTVT.

In regard to this clone: An end of the junction does not agree with germline; a read error may underlie this. The chain is built from TRBV7-3 and TRBJ1-5; 7 bases are shared with TRBD1. The length of the CDR3 is 16 residues. CDR1 and CDR2 (germline): SGHTA, FQGTGA. Here the CDR3 reads CASSQDRDSSYQSQHF. The CDR3 region has the DNA TGTGCCAGCAGCCAAGACAGGGACAGCTCTTATCAGTCCCAGCATTTT.

The rearrangement joins TRBV6-5 to TRBJ2-2; no definite D call. CDR3 length: 13 amino acids. V was trimmed by 2 bases and J by 0 bases, leaving 1 base between them. Germline V CDR1 and CDR2: MNHEY, SVGAGI. The CDR3 here is CASSYANTGELFF. The CDR3 coding sequence is TGTGCCAGCAGTTACGCGAACACCGGGGAGCTGTTTTTT.

The V gene is TRBV27, the J gene TRBJ2-7, with a tentative D call TRBD1 (6 bases). This CDR3 region has 12 residues. Germline CDR1 is MNHEY and CDR2 is SMNVEV (reference sequence). The V and J ends lost 7 bases and 2 bases respectively, with 9 bases between them. CDR3: CASKQGPYEQYF. The CDR3 bases are TGTGCCAGCAAACAGGGCCCCTACGAGCAGTACTTC.

The J gene is TRBJ2-6, the V gene TRBV2; D is uncertain. Germline-derived CDR1 and CDR2 are SNHLY and FYNNEI. The length of the CDR3 is 13 residues. The V end lost 8 bases, the J end lost 0 bases, and 5 bases lay between the germline ends. The chain's CDR3 is CASGHSGANVLTF. The CDR3 nucleotides read TGTGCCAGCGGGCACTCTGGGGCCAACGTCCTGACTTTC.

The chain links TRBV19 to TRBJ1-1; 9 bases fit TRBD1. This CDR3 is built from 15 residues. V trimming: 5 bases; J trimming: 6 bases; junction bases outside the gene matches: 10. CDR1 and CDR2 (germline): LNHDA, SQIVND (reference sequence). CDR3 sequence (DNA): TGTGCCAGTAGTGGGACAGGGATCAGAGTCCCTGAAGCTTTCTTT. Its translation is CASSGTGIRVPEAFF.

This chain uses TRBV20-1 with TRBJ2-5; D remains ambiguous. V dropped 2 bases and J dropped 4 bases, with 5 bases sitting between them. The CDR3 is made up of 11 amino acids. Germline V gene sequence: CDR1 DFQATT, CDR2 SNEGSKA (reference sequence). The CDR3: CSARNLETQYF. The CDR3 bases are TGCAGTGCTAGAAATCTAGAGACCCAGTACTTC.

The J gene is TRBJ2-7, the V gene TRBV7-2, with 16 nucleotides matching TRBD2. Germline CDR1 reads SGHTA; CDR2 reads FQGNSA. This CDR3 has 15 amino acids. The CDR3 region is CATEGLAGGPHEQYF. The DNA of the CDR3 is TGTGCTACCGAGGGACTAGCGGGAGGGCCGCACGAGCAGTACTTC.

The chain recombines TRBV2 with TRBJ2-7, with D maybe TRBD2 (6 bases). CDR3 size: 13 residues. Germline V gene data show CDR1 as SNHLY and CDR2 as FYNNEI. V was trimmed by 6 bases and J by 1 base, leaving 10 bases between them. The CDR3 region has the DNA TGTGCCAGCAGGGGGGACTGGTCCTACGAGCAGTACTTC. Its protein is CASRGDWSYEQYF.

This sequence joins TRBV6-5 and TRBJ2-5; D may be TRBD2 (5 bases). The CDR3 length is 12 residues. The germline V and J ends were trimmed by 3 bases and 4 bases, with 6 bases remaining between them. Germline V gene sequence: CDR1 MNHEY, CDR2 SVGAGI. CDR3 protein: CASSYAGETQYF. CDR3 coding DNA: TGTGCCAGCAGTTATGCGGGAGAGACCCAGTACTTC.

The J gene is TRBJ1-5, the V gene TRBV2; 7 nucleotides line up with TRBD1. V dropped 3 bases and J dropped 3; count of bases not matched to a gene: 14. CDR1 and CDR2 (germline): SNHLY, FYNNEI. This CDR3 is built from 18 residues. CDR3 nucleotide sequence: TGTGCCAGCAGTGATAGAATACGTCTGGGACAGATCAATCAGCCCCAGCATTTT. As protein: CASSDRIRLGQINQPQHF.

The V call is TRBV7-3, the J call TRBJ1-1; D is ambiguous. Trimming left V 6 bases short and J 0 bases short, with 8 bases between. Germline V gene data show CDR1 as SGHTA and CDR2 as FQGTGA. CDR3 length: 13 residues. The CDR3 coding sequence is TGTGCCAGCAGATGGTCGGTGAACACTGAAGCTTTCTTT. Translating gives CASRWSVNTEAFF.

The chain is built from TRBV25-1 and TRBJ2-5; D possibly matches TRBD1 or TRBD2 (5 bases each). Germline V lookup: CDR1 MGHDK, CDR2 SYGVNS. The CDR3 extends over 17 amino acids. Trimming stripped 3 bases from V and 4 bases from J, with 21 bases between. CDR3 nucleotides: TGTGCCAGCAGTGACCCCCCGGGAAAGGTCAGGGTAGAGACCCAGTACTTC. It translates to CASSDPPGKVRVETQYF.

The CDR3 sequence: CASSRGQTSGANVLTF. The DNA of the CDR3 is TGTGCCAGCAGCAGGGGACAGACCTCTGGGGCCAACGTCCTGACTTTC. The chain combines TRBV5-8 with TRBJ2-6, with TRBD1 identical over 7 bases. V was pared by 4 bases and J by 0 bases, with 4 bases of the junction left unmatched. CDR3 length: 16 amino acids. CDR1 and CDR2 from the germline V gene are SGHTS and YDEGEE.

This clone was found once. The rearrangement uses TRBV28 and TRBJ2-7, with 8 bases lining up with TRBD2. Germline V gene data show CDR1 as MDHEN and CDR2 as SYDVKM. J lost 4 bases, V lost 11 bases, and 16 bases had no gene match. This CDR3 is 15 amino acids long. CDR3 coding DNA: TGTGCCGGCGCCCGGGGGGGCACTAGCGTTTACGAGCAGTACTTC. This codes for CAGARGGTSVYEQYF.

This clone was seen only a few times. This chain connects TRBV27 to TRBJ2-7; D possibly corresponds to TRBD2 (5 bases). Germline CDR1 MNHEY, CDR2 SMNVEV (reference sequence). The CDR3 covers 14 residues. The V end lost 6 bases, the J end lost 0 bases, and 12 bases lay between the germline ends. In DNA, the CDR3 is TGTGCCAGCAGCTTGTCACGGGGCTCCTACGAGCAGTACTTC. Translating gives CASSLSRGSYEQYF.

The chain has TRBV30 and TRBJ2-3; D not resolved. The CDR3 covers 13 residues. The V gene lost 5 bases and the J gene lost 0 bases, with 9 bases spanning the gap. Germline lookup yields CDR1 GTSNPN and CDR2 SVGIG (reference sequence). CDR3 region: CAWDWTSTDTQYF. CDR3 in DNA: TGTGCCTGGGACTGGACCAGCACAGATACGCAGTATTTT.

J is TRBJ1-2 and V is TRBV19, with D unclear. Germline CDR1 reads LNHDA; CDR2 reads SQIVND (reference sequence). The CDR3 totals 13 residues. V was pared by 3 bases and J by 6 bases, with 11 bases between. The CDR3 bases are TGTGCCAGTAGTATGGAGATAAGCGATGGCTACACCTTC. Translating it yields CASSMEISDGYTF. The variable domain in full, completed from reference TRBV19 and TRBJ1-2, reads DGGITQSPKYLFRKEGQNVTLSCEQNLNHDAMYWYRQDPGQGLRLIYYSQIVNDFQKGDIAEGYSVSREKKESFPLTVTSAQKNPTAFYLCASSMEISDGYTFGSGTRLTVV.

V gene TRBV2 combines with J gene TRBJ1-5; 10 nucleotides line up with TRBD1. CDR1 and CDR2 from the germline V gene are SNHLY and FYNNEI. CDR3 size: 15 residues. J gave up 0 bases and V 6 bases, and 2 bases lay outside the gene matches. The CDR3 here is CASRDRGSSNQPQHF. CDR3 bases: TGTGCCAGCAGGGACAGGGGGAGTAGCAATCAGCCCCAGCATTTT.

The V and J genes are TRBV6-5 and TRBJ1-5; possible D gene TRBD1, 5 bases. This CDR3 is 12 amino acids long. Germline V CDR1 and CDR2: MNHEY, SVGAGI. The ends were cut back, 8 bases at V and 4 bases at J, with 9 bases in the middle. CDR3 coding DNA: TGTGCCAGCGGGGGGATGAATCAGCCCCAGCATTTT. Translated, it gives CASGGMNQPQHF.

The chain links TRBV7-9 to TRBJ2-1; 8 positions agree with TRBD1. CDR3 length: 15 amino acids. Germline CDR1 SEHNR, CDR2 FQNEAQ (reference sequence). V gave up 5 bases and J gave up 12 bases; unmatched junction bases: 15. The CDR3 region is CASSLLDRDADGQFF. The DNA for the CDR3 is TGTGCCAGCAGCCTTCTGGACAGGGACGCTGATGGGCAGTTCTTC.

This chain connects TRBV9 to TRBJ2-1; 10 bases map to TRBD2. Trimming cost V 3 bases and J 7 bases; bases outside gene matches: 10. The germline V gene encodes CDR1 SGDLS and CDR2 YYNGEE. This CDR3 has 16 residues. The CDR3 is CASSAQAGGSRNEQFF. The DNA of the CDR3 is TGTGCCAGCAGCGCCCAAGCGGGAGGGTCGAGGAATGAGCAGTTCTTC.

This rearrangement joins TRBV11-2 to TRBJ2-1, with unresolved D. Germline V gene lookup returns CDR1 SGHAT and CDR2 FQNNGV. The CDR3 totals 14 residues. Trimming cost V 3 bases and J 3 bases, with 9 bases left between them. The CDR3 region has the DNA TGTGCCAGCAGCTTTGATCGAGTCTACAATGAGCAGTTCTTC. Its translation is CASSFDRVYNEQFF. Filled out from reference TRBV11-2 and TRBJ2-1, the complete variable domain reads EAGVAQSPRYKIIEKRQSVAFWCNPISGHATLYWYQQILGQGPKLLIQFQNNGVVDDSQLPKDRFSAERLKGVDSTLKIQPAKLEDSAVYLCASSFDRVYNEQFFGPGTRLTVL.

The chain employs TRBV7-9 and TRBJ1-1; TRBD1 agrees at 7 bases. Germline CDR1 reads SEHNR; CDR2 reads FQNEAQ (reference sequence). The CDR3 is 14 amino acids. V lost 5 bases and J lost 4; bases outside the gene matches: 7. The CDR3 region has the DNA TGTGCCAGCAGCGGAGAGGGACAGCCCACTGAAGCTTTCTTT. This sequence encodes CASSGEGQPTEAFF.